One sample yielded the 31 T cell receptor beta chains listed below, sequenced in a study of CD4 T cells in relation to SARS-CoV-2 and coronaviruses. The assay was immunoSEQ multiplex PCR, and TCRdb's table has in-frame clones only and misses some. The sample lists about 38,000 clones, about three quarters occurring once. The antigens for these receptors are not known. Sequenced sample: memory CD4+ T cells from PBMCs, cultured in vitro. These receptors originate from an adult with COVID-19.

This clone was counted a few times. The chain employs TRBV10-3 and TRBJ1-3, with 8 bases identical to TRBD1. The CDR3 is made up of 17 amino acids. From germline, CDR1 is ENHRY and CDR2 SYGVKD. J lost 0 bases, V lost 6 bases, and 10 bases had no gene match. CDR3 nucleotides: TGTGCCATCAGCAGGACAGGGAGTACATTCTCTGGAAACACCATATATTTT. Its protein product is CAISRTGSTFSGNTIYF.

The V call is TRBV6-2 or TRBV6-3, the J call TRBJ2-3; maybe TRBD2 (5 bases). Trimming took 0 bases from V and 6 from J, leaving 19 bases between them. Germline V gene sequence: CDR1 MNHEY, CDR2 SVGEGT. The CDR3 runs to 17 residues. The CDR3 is CASSYSSWRTHEDTQYF. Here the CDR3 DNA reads TGTGCCAGCAGTTACTCGAGTTGGCGGACTCACGAGGATACGCAGTATTTT.

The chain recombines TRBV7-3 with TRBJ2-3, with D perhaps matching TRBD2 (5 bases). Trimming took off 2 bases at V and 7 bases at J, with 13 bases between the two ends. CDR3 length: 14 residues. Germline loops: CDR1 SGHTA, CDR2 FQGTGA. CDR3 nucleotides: TGTGCCAGCAGCTTACAAGGGAGTAAGAATACGCAGTATTTT. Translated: CASSLQGSKNTQYF.

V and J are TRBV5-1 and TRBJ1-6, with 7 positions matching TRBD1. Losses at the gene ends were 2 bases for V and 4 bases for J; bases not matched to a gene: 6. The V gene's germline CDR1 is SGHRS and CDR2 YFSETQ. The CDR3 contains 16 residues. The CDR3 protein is CASSLTGTEYNSPLHF. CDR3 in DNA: TGCGCCAGCAGCTTAACTGGGACAGAATATAATTCACCCCTCCACTTT.

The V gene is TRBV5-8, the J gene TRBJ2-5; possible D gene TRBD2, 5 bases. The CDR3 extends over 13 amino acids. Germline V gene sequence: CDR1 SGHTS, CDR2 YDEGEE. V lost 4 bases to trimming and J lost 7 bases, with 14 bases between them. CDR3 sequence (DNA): TGTGCCAGCAGCCCCGGAGGTCCGAGGACCCAGTACTTC. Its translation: CASSPGGPRTQYF.

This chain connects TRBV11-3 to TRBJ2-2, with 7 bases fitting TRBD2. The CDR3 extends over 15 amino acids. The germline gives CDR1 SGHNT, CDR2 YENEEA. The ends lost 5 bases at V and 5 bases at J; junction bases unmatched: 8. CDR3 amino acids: CASSPGGRGTGELFF. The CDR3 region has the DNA TGTGCCAGCAGCCCCGGCGGGAGAGGTACCGGGGAGCTGTTTTTT. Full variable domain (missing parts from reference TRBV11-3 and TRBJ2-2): EAGVVQSPRYKIIEKKQPVAFWCNPISGHNTLYWYLQNLGQGPELLIRYENEEAVDDSQLPKDRFSAERLKGVDSTLKIQPAELGDSAVYLCASSPGGRGTGELFFGEGSRLTVL.

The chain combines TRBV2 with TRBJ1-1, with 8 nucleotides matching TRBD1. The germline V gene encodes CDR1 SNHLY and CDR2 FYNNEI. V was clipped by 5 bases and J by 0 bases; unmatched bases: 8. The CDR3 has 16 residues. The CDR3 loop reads CASSSLQGGMNTEAFF. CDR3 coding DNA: TGTGCCAGCAGTTCCCTACAGGGGGGAATGAACACTGAAGCTTTCTTT.

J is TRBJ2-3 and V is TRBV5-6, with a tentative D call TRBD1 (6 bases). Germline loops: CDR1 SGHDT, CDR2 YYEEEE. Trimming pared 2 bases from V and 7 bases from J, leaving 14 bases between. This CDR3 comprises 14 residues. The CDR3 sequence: CASSFFQGMNTQYF. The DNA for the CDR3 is TGTGCCAGCAGCTTTTTTCAGGGGATGAATACGCAGTATTTT.

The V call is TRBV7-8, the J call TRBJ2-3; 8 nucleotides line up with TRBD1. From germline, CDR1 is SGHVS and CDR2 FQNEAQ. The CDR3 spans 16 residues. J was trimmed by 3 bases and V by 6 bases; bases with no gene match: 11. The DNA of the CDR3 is TGTGCCAGCAGTTCCGAAGATGGACAGGGTACAGATACGCAGTATTTT. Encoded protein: CASSSEDGQGTDTQYF.

DNA for the CDR3: TGCGCCAGCAGCTTGGAGGCAGGAAAAGCGGGACTTAGCACAGATACGCAGTATTTT. Encoded protein: CASSLEAGKAGLSTDTQYF. The V gene is TRBV5-1, the J gene TRBJ2-3; 7 bases agree with TRBD2. Germline CDR1 and CDR2: SGHRS and YFSETQ. The trim removed 0 bases at V and 0 bases at J, leaving 13 bases unmatched. There are 19 residues in the CDR3.

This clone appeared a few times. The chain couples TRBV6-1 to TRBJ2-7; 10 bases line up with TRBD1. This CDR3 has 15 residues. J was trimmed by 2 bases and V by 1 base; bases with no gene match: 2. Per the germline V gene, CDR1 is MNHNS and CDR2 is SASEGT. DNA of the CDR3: TGTGCCAGCAGTGAAGAGGGGACAGGGGCCTACGAGCAGTACTTC. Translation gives CASSEEGTGAYEQYF.

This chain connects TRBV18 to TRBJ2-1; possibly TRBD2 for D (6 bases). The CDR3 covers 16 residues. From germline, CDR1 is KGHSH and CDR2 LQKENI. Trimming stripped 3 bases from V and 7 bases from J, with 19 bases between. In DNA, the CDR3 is TGTGCCAGCTCACCCGGTGGAGGGATGGTTCGTAATGAGCAGTTCTTC. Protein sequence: CASSPGGGMVRNEQFF.

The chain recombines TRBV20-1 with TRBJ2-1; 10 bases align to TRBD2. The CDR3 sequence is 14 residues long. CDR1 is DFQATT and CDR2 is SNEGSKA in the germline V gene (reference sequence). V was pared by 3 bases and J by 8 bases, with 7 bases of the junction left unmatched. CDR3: CSASLASGSHEQFF. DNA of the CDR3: TGCAGTGCTAGTCTGGCTAGCGGGAGCCATGAGCAGTTCTTC.

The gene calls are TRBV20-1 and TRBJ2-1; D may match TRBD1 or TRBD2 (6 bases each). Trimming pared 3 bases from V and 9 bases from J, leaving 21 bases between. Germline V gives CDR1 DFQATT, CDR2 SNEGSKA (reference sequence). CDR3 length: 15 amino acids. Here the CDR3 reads CSASGGNVGRVEQFF. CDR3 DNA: TGCAGTGCTAGTGGGGGCAATGTCGGGAGAGTTGAGCAGTTCTTC.

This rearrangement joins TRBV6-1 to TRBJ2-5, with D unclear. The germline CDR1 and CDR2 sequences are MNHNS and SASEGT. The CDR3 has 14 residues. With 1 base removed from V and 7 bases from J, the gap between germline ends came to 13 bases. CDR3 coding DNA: TGTGCCAGCAGTGAAGTGGCAGGTTCGTGGACCCAGTACTTC. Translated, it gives CASSEVAGSWTQYF.

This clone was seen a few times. This CDR3 is CASSQGAPGLSQPQHF. CDR3 bases: TGTGCCAGCAGCCAAGGGGCTCCAGGGCTAAGTCAGCCCCAGCATTTT. The chain carries TRBV3-1 (or the pseudogene TRBV3-2) and TRBJ1-5; tentative D call: TRBD1 (5 bases). V was cut by 1 base and J by 6 bases, with 16 bases left in between. In germline, CDR1 is LGHDT, CDR2 YNNKEL (reference sequence). CDR3 length: 16 residues.

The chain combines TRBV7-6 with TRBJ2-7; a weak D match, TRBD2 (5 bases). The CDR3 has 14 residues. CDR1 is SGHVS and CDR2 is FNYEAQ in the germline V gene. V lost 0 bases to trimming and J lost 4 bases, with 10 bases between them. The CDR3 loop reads CASSLAGLGYEQYF. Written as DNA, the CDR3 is TGTGCCAGCAGCTTAGCAGGACTTGGGTACGAGCAGTACTTC.

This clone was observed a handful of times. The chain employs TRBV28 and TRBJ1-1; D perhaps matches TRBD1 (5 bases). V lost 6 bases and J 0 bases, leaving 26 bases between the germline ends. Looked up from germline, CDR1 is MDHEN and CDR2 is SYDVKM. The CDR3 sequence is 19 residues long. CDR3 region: CASRKQWGTGNGLNTEAFF. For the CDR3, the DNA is TGTGCCAGCAGAAAACAATGGGGGACGGGAAATGGGTTGAACACTGAAGCTTTCTTT. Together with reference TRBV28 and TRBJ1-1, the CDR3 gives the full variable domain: DVKVTQSSRYLVKRTGEKVFLECVQDMDHENMFWYRQDPGLGLRLIYFSYDVKMKEKGDIPEGYSVSREKKERFSLILESASTNQTSMYLCASRKQWGTGNGLNTEAFFGQGTRLTVV.

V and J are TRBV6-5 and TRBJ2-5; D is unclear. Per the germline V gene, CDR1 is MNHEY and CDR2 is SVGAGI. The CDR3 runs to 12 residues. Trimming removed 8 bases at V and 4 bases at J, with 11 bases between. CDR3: CASSRSRETQYF. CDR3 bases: TGTGCCAGCTCTAGGAGTCGAGAGACCCAGTACTTC.

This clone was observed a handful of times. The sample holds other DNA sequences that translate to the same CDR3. The CDR3 loop reads CASSLDGQGNQPQHF. For the CDR3, the DNA is TGCGCCAGCAGCTTGGATGGCCAGGGAAATCAGCCCCAGCATTTT. The gene calls are TRBV5-1 and TRBJ1-5, with D maybe TRBD1 (5 bases). Germline loops: CDR1 SGHRS, CDR2 YFSETQ. This CDR3 is 15 amino acids long. V was trimmed by 0 bases and J by 4 bases, leaving 11 bases between them.

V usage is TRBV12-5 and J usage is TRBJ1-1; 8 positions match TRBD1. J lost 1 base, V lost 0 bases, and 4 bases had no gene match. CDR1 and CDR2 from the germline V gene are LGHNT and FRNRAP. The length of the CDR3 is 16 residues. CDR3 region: CASGLVLGQGNTEAFF. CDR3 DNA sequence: TGTGCTAGTGGTTTGGTACTAGGACAGGGGAACACTGAAGCTTTCTTT.

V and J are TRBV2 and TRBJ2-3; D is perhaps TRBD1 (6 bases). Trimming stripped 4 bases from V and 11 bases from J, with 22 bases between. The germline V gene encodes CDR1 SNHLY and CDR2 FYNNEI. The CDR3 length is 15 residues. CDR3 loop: CASSGEQGPSHVQYF. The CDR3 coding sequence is TGTGCCAGCAGTGGTGAACAGGGACCGTCTCATGTGCAGTATTTT.

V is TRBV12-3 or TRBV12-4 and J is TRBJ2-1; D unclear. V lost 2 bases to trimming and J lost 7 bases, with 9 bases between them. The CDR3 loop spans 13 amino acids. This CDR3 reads CASSLNRWNEQFF. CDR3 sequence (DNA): TGTGCCAGCAGTTTAAACCGTTGGAATGAGCAGTTCTTC.

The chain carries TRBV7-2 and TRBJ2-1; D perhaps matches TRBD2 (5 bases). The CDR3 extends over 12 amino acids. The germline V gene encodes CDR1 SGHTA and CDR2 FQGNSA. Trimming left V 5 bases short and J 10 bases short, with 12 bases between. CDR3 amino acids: CASSPGGREQFF. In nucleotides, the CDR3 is TGTGCCAGCAGCCCCGGAGGTCGGGAGCAGTTCTTC.

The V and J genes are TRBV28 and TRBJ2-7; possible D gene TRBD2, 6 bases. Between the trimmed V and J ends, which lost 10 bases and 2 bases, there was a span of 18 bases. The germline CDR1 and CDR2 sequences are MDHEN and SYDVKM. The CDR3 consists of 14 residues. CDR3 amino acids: CATKLGGVTYEQYF. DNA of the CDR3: TGTGCCACGAAGTTGGGGGGAGTGACCTACGAGCAGTACTTC.

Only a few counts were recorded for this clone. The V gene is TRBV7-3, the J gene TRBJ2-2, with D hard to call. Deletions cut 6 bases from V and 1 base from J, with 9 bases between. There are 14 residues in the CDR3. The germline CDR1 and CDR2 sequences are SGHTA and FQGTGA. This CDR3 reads CASRPDRNTGELFF. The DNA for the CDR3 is TGTGCCAGCAGACCTGACCGGAACACCGGGGAGCTGTTTTTT.

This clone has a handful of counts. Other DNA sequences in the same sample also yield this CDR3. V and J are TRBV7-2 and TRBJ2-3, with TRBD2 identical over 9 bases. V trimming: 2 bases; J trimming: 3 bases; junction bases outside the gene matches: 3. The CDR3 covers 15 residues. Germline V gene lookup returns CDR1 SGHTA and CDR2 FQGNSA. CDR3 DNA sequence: TGTGCCAGCAGCTTACGCGGGGGGGGAACAGATACGCAGTATTTT. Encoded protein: CASSLRGGGTDTQYF.

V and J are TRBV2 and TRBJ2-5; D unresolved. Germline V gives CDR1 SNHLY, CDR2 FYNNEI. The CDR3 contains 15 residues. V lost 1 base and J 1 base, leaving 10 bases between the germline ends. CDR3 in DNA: TGTGCCAGCAGTGAAGGTCCAGAAATCCAAGAGACCCAGTACTTC. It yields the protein CASSEGPEIQETQYF.

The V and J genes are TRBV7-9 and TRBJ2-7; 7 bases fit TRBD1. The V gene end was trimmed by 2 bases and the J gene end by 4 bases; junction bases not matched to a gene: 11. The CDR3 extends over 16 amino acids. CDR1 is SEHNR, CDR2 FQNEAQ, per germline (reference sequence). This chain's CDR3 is CASSLNRRTGWYEQYF. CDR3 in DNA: TGTGCCAGCAGCTTAAACCGACGGACAGGTTGGTACGAGCAGTACTTC.

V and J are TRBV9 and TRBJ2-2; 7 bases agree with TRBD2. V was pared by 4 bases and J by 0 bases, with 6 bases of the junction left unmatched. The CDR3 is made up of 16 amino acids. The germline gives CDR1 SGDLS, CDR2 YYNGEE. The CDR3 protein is CASSPRGDANTGELFF. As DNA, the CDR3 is TGTGCCAGCAGCCCCCGGGGGGATGCGAACACCGGGGAGCTGTTTTTT.

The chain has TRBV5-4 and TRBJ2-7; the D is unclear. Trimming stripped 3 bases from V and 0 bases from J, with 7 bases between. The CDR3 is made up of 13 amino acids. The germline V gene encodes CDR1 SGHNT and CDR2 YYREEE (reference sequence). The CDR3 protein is CASSSVSSYEQYF. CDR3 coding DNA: TGTGCCAGCAGCTCTGTAAGCTCCTACGAGCAGTACTTC.